A single sample gave rise to the 2 T cell receptor beta chains below, sequenced in a study of CD8+CD57+ T cells in acquired aplastic anemia. Genomic DNA served as template for TCR beta VDJ and CDR3 profiling. TCRdb redid the calling of the reads with MiXCR, one entry per CDR3 protein. The repertoire has about 190,000 distinct CDR3 sequences, 50% to 55% of them found once; the top ten carry approximately 15%. Material for sequencing was sorted CD4+, CD8+, or CD8+CD57+ T cells (not recorded which) from PBMCs. The receptors shown here come from a human donor in good health, serving as a control.

This chain connects TRBV10-3 to TRBJ2-5; D is ambiguous. Germline CDR1 and CDR2: ENHRY and SYGVKD. Between the trimmed V and J ends, which lost 3 bases and 2 bases, there was a span of 7 bases. The CDR3 loop spans 13 amino acids. For the CDR3, the DNA is TGTGCCATCAGTGAAAGACTGCAAGAGACCCAGTACTTC. This gives the protein CAISERLQETQYF.

This clonotype appeared many times. This rearrangement joins TRBV4-3 to TRBJ2-7, with D uncertain. Trimming stripped 0 bases from V and 0 bases from J, with 12 bases between. The germline CDR1 and CDR2 sequences are LGHNA and YSLEER. This CDR3 contains 16 residues. The CDR3 DNA sequence: TGCGCCAGCAGCCAAGATTGGGCCAGTAGCTCCTACGAGCAGTACTTC. Translation: CASSQDWASSSYEQYF.